This T cell receptor beta chain was captured in a study of OX40 agonist ivuxolimab in advanced cancers. General study results and limits: Average numbers of expanded clones were greater in CD8+ T cells than in CD4+.

The method was immunoSEQ multiplex PCR; TCRdb's version includes in-frame clones alone and lacks a portion of them. The table shows tens of thousands of clones, with nearly 90% occurring only once. Trimming removed 4 bases from V and 4 bases from J, with 10 bases in between. From germline, CDR1 is ENHRY and CDR2 SYGVKD. This CDR3 contains 13 residues. This clone was observed a handful of times. Its antigen remains unknown. The chain is built from TRBV10-3 and TRBJ1-1; no firm D call. This clonotype originated in an adult with an advanced solid tumor such as melanoma, head and neck, liver or kidney cancer. The material sequenced was CD4+ or CD8+ T cells sorted from blood, taken in a trial of the OX40 agonist ivuxolimab. The CDR3 nucleotides read TGTGCCATCAGTGTGACCACTGGCACTGAAGCTTTCTTT. This gives the protein CAISVTTGTEAFF.